The source of this T cell receptor (beta chain) is a study of shared clonotypes between healthy human individuals. Method: immunoSEQ multiplex PCR; TCRdb's copy keeps in-frame clones and lacks some. This sample carries about a million clones, under 80% of them seen once, and the ten largest clones take approximately 1.5%. The germline V gene has CDR1 SGHAT and CDR2 FQNNGV. V shed 6 bases and J shed 5 bases, with 13 bases lying between them. There are 13 residues in the CDR3. The TCR sequence derives from a man aged 18 to 30 in good health. The sample taken for sequencing was memory CD4+ T cells sorted from blood. Specified subset: CD45RA-negative fraction. The chain employs TRBV11-2 and TRBJ2-5; either TRBD1 or TRBD2 may supply D (5 bases each). CDR3 DNA sequence: TGTGCCAGCAGACAAATTGGGGGTGAGACCCAGTACTTC. Its protein product is CASRQIGGETQYF.